Detailed here is one TCR beta chain. Its specificity is not known. The CDR3 extends over 14 amino acids. Per germline, CDR1 DFQATT and CDR2 SNEGSKA (reference sequence). Trimming took 1 base from V and 1 from J, leaving 10 bases between them. Genomic DNA was employed as the template in profiling TCR beta VDJ and CDR3. TCRdb ran MiXCR on the reads and lists one entry per CDR3 protein. The sample holds approximately 57,000 distinct CDR3 sequences, roughly 60% seen once. The source of the sample is a study of CD8+CD57+ T cells in acquired aplastic anemia. Study summary: An average of 3.2 ug of DNA was obtained from sorted CD4+ and CD8+ cells. General study results and limits: Patients were compared with controls for CD8+ Simpson's diversity, and no significant difference emerged.

Individuals selected for sequencing had exhibited CD8+CD57+ cell expansion on flow cytometry. Among the patients, all had severe acquired aplastic anemia. The study sampled blood from patients who had received no therapy. The specimen sequenced was sorted CD4+, CD8+, or CD8+CD57+ T cells (not recorded which) from PBMCs. The chain is built from TRBV20-1 and TRBJ1-1; a weak D match, TRBD1 (5 bases). The sequence derives from a human donor with aplastic anemia. The chain's CDR3 is CSARADSQNTEAFF. DNA for the CDR3: TGCAGTGCTAGAGCTGACAGTCAGAACACTGAAGCTTTCTTT.